These T cell receptor beta chains were read from a single sample in a study of technical replicates of blood from several donors. Only in-frame clones appear in the TCRdb table, and some are missing; sequencing was by immunoSEQ multiplex PCR. This sample has 85,000 to 100,000 clones, with around 95% found just once. Material for sequencing was T cells isolated from PBMCs. The receptor source for this set is a human donor in good health. Both conserved end residues are part of each CDR3. A D gene is named only where the DNA matches it firmly. Clone size is stated in some rows and not others, as once, few, many or a class when expanded.

clone_size: -
j_call: TRBJ2-3
v_call: TRBV10-1
d_call: TRBD2
cdr3_nt: TGCGCCAGCAGTGAAGCAGCGGGGAGCACAGATACGCAGTATTTT
cdr3_aa: CASSEAAGSTDTQYF

clone_size: -
j_call: TRBJ2-5
v_call: TRBV10-2
d_call: TRBD2
cdr3_nt: TGCGCCAGCAGTGGGACTAGAACCGAAAACTTC
cdr3_aa: CASSGTRTENF

clone_size: -
j_call: TRBJ2-2
v_call: TRBV6-1
d_call: -
cdr3_nt: TGTGCCAGCAGTGGTTCGACTACCAGGACCGGGGAGCTGTTTTTT
cdr3_aa: CASSGSTTRTGELFF

clone_size: -
j_call: TRBJ2-1
v_call: TRBV5-1
d_call: -
cdr3_nt: TGCGCCAGCAGAGGAGGAGGGAGCTCCTACAATGAGCAGTTCTTC
cdr3_aa: CASRGGGSSYNEQFF

clone_size: -
j_call: TRBJ2-2
v_call: TRBV6-5
d_call: TRBD2
cdr3_nt: TGTGCCAGCAATGAGAGGGCGGGAGAGGGGGAGCTGTTTTTT
cdr3_aa: CASNERAGEGELFF

clone_size: once
j_call: TRBJ1-6
v_call: TRBV9
d_call: TRBD1
cdr3_nt: TGTGCCAGCAGCGCTCTCGAGAGGGACAGGGGTTCACCCCTCCACTTT
cdr3_aa: CASSALERDRGSPLHF

clone_size: -
j_call: TRBJ1-1
v_call: TRBV7-2
d_call: TRBD1
cdr3_nt: TGTGCCAGCAGCGCCGACAGGGGTTTGAACACTGAAGCTTTCTTT
cdr3_aa: CASSADRGLNTEAFF

clone_size: -
j_call: TRBJ2-3
v_call: TRBV7-3
d_call: -
cdr3_nt: TGTGCCAGCAGCTTAACAGGCGGCGCGGATACGCAGTATTTT
cdr3_aa: CASSLTGGADTQYF

clone_size: -
j_call: TRBJ2-5
v_call: TRBV5-1
d_call: TRBD1
cdr3_nt: TGCGCCAGCAGCTTGAACAGGGGGCGCCGGGAGACCCAGTACTTC
cdr3_aa: CASSLNRGRRETQYF

clone_size: -
j_call: TRBJ1-4
v_call: TRBV11-2
d_call: -
cdr3_nt: TGTGCCAGCAGCCCGGACAGAGAGTATGAAAAACTGTTTTTT
cdr3_aa: CASSPDREYEKLFF

clone_size: -
j_call: TRBJ2-7
v_call: TRBV5-6
d_call: -
cdr3_nt: TGTGCCAGCAGCCCGCGCCGCGGAGGCGAGCAGTACTTC
cdr3_aa: CASSPRRGGEQYF

clone_size: -
j_call: TRBJ1-5
v_call: TRBV4-1
d_call: -
cdr3_nt: TGCGCCAGCAGTACGGTGGGCGGGAATCAGCCCCAGCATTTT
cdr3_aa: CASSTVGGNQPQHF

clone_size: -
j_call: TRBJ2-4
v_call: TRBV28
d_call: -
cdr3_nt: TGTGCCAGCAATCCCTCCGGGAGAGGATCTCTAGCCAAAAACATTCAGTACTTC
cdr3_aa: CASNPSGRGSLAKNIQYF

clone_size: -
j_call: TRBJ1-4
v_call: TRBV6-5
d_call: -
cdr3_nt: TGTGCCAGCAGTTACTCTTCCGGAACTAATGAAAAACTGTTTTTT
cdr3_aa: CASSYSSGTNEKLFF

clone_size: -
j_call: TRBJ1-1
v_call: TRBV11-3
d_call: -
cdr3_nt: TGTGCCAGCAGCTTCGGGAAGAACACTGAAGCTTTCTTT
cdr3_aa: CASSFGKNTEAFF

clone_size: -
j_call: TRBJ2-1
v_call: TRBV6-6
d_call: TRBD2
cdr3_nt: TGTGCCAGCAGTTACGGAGCGGGGGGGATTAATGAGCAGTTCTTC
cdr3_aa: CASSYGAGGINEQFF

clone_size: -
j_call: TRBJ2-1
v_call: TRBV6-5
d_call: -
cdr3_nt: TGTGCCAGCAGTCTGTCCAATGAGCAGTTCTTC
cdr3_aa: CASSLSNEQFF

clone_size: -
j_call: TRBJ1-6
v_call: TRBV7-9
d_call: -
cdr3_nt: TGTGCCAGCAATCGAAACTTTTCACCCCTCCACTTT
cdr3_aa: CASNRNFSPLHF

clone_size: -
j_call: TRBJ2-5
v_call: TRBV10-3
d_call: -
cdr3_nt: TGTGCCATCAGTGTCCTCCCTCAGGGAAGGTTTTCTCAGACCCAGTACTTC
cdr3_aa: CAISVLPQGRFSQTQYF

clone_size: -
j_call: TRBJ2-1
v_call: TRBV4-1
d_call: -
cdr3_nt: TGCGCCAGCAGCCAAGACGCGGGGTTCGGATCCAATGAGCAGTTCTTC
cdr3_aa: CASSQDAGFGSNEQFF

clone_size: -
j_call: TRBJ2-4
v_call: TRBV28
d_call: TRBD2
cdr3_nt: TGTGCCAGCAGTCTACCTCTAGCGGGACGCAAAAACATTCAGTACTTC
cdr3_aa: CASSLPLAGRKNIQYF

clone_size: -
j_call: TRBJ1-4
v_call: TRBV4-2
d_call: -
cdr3_nt: TGTGCCAGCAGCCAAGATAGGAGTGAAAAACTGTTTTTT
cdr3_aa: CASSQDRSEKLFF

clone_size: -
j_call: TRBJ1-5
v_call: TRBV29-1
d_call: TRBD1
cdr3_nt: TGCAGCCTTACTCGACAGGGGTCATGGCAGCCCCAGCATTTT
cdr3_aa: CSLTRQGSWQPQHF

clone_size: -
j_call: TRBJ2-1
v_call: TRBV4-1
d_call: TRBD1
cdr3_nt: TGCGCCAGCAGCCCCCCGAGGGGGGGGACAGGGGAAAACAATGAGCAGTTCTTC
cdr3_aa: CASSPPRGGTGENNEQFF

clone_size: -
j_call: TRBJ2-7
v_call: TRBV4-1
d_call: TRBD1
cdr3_nt: TGCGCCAGCAGCCAAGACGGGGACAGATCATCCTACGAGCAGTACTTC
cdr3_aa: CASSQDGDRSSYEQYF

clone_size: -
j_call: TRBJ2-1
v_call: TRBV5-4
d_call: TRBD2
cdr3_nt: TGTGCCAGCAGCCGAGGGACTAGCGGGTACAATGAGCAGTTCTTC
cdr3_aa: CASSRGTSGYNEQFF

clone_size: -
j_call: TRBJ2-5
v_call: TRBV6-1
d_call: TRBD1
cdr3_nt: TGTGCCAGCCATTCTGGACAGGGGTGGCAAGAGACCCAGTACTTC
cdr3_aa: CASHSGQGWQETQYF

clone_size: -
j_call: TRBJ1-1
v_call: TRBV18
d_call: -
cdr3_nt: TGTGCCAGCTCACCTGACAGGACCACTGAAGCTTTCTTT
cdr3_aa: CASSPDRTTEAFF

clone_size: few
j_call: TRBJ1-1
v_call: TRBV30
d_call: -
cdr3_nt: TGTGCCTGGCAACACCTCACTGAAGCTTTCTTT
cdr3_aa: CAWQHLTEAFF

clone_size: once
j_call: TRBJ1-5
v_call: TRBV19
d_call: TRBD1
cdr3_nt: TGTGCCAGTAGTGCGACAGGGGGCAGCAATCAGCCCCAGCATTTT
cdr3_aa: CASSATGGSNQPQHF

clone_size: -
j_call: TRBJ2-7
v_call: TRBV30
d_call: -
cdr3_nt: TGTGCCTGGAGTCCGGGACTCGACGAGCAGTACTTC
cdr3_aa: CAWSPGLDEQYF

clone_size: -
j_call: TRBJ2-7
v_call: TRBV14
d_call: -
cdr3_nt: TGTGCCACCGCGGACACAAACTACGAGCAGTACTTC
cdr3_aa: CATADTNYEQYF

clone_size: -
j_call: TRBJ2-3
v_call: TRBV27
d_call: -
cdr3_nt: TGTGCCAGCAGTTTGTCACTTACTAGCACAGATACGCAGTATTTT
cdr3_aa: CASSLSLTSTDTQYF

clone_size: -
j_call: TRBJ2-5
v_call: TRBV7-8
d_call: TRBD2
cdr3_nt: TGTGCCAGCAGCTCAAGCACTAGCGGGAGGGAGGAGACCCAGTACTTC
cdr3_aa: CASSSSTSGREETQYF

clone_size: -
j_call: TRBJ2-1
v_call: TRBV10-1
d_call: TRBD1
cdr3_nt: TGCGCCAGCAGTGAGTCGGGTGCCAGGGGGCTCAATGAGCAGTTCTTC
cdr3_aa: CASSESGARGLNEQFF

clone_size: -
j_call: TRBJ2-7
v_call: TRBV5-6
d_call: TRBD1
cdr3_nt: TGTGCCAGCAGCTTACCCCGGGACAGGGTTGGTTACGAGCAGTACTTC
cdr3_aa: CASSLPRDRVGYEQYF

clone_size: -
j_call: TRBJ2-5
v_call: TRBV7-8
d_call: -
cdr3_nt: TGTGCCAGCAGCTTAGTAGGGACAATCCAAGAGACCCAGTACTTC
cdr3_aa: CASSLVGTIQETQYF

clone_size: -
j_call: TRBJ2-7
v_call: TRBV7-9
d_call: TRBD2
cdr3_nt: TGTGCCAGCAGACTTTCCAGCGGGGCGTCCGAGCAGTACTTC
cdr3_aa: CASRLSSGASEQYF

clone_size: -
j_call: TRBJ2-3
v_call: TRBV5-4
d_call: -
cdr3_nt: TGTGCCAGCAGCTTGGGATCGGGAAGGACAGATACGCAGTATTTT
cdr3_aa: CASSLGSGRTDTQYF

clone_size: -
j_call: TRBJ2-1
v_call: TRBV27
d_call: TRBD1
cdr3_nt: TGTGCCAGCAGTTTAACACCGGGACAGGGGGCCGATGAGCAGTTCTTC
cdr3_aa: CASSLTPGQGADEQFF